Listed below are T cell receptor beta chains from one sample, sequenced in a study of human T cells and chemical hapten exposure. MiXCR, applied by TCRdb to the RACE reads, yields one record per CDR3 protein. The data show 350,000 to 450,000 distinct CDR3 sequences, roughly 5% seen once. The sequencing here drew on whole blood, taken in connection with sensitization to the hapten diphenylcyclopropenone (DPC). Source of these receptors: a woman between 45 and 65 years old with alopecia areata. Some clones in this sample may be carry-over from other donors' samples. Each CDR3 is given with its conserved first and last residue. A D gene is named only where the DNA matches it firmly. Rows give clone size only sometimes, using once, few, many, or a class for an expanded clone.

v_gene: TRBV7-9; abundance: many; d_gene: -; j_gene: TRBJ1-2; CDR3nt: TGTGCCAGCAGCTTGGCAGCTGATGGCTACACCTTC; CDR3aa: CASSLAADGYTF
v_gene: TRBV6-5; abundance: few; d_gene: TRBD1; j_gene: TRBJ1-4; CDR3nt: TGTGCCAGCAGAAACACAGGGGGCTCTGAAAAACTGTTTTTT; CDR3aa: CASRNTGGSEKLFF
v_gene: TRBV27; abundance: many; d_gene: -; j_gene: TRBJ1-1; CDR3nt: TGTGCCAGCAGTCTGGACACCTTGAACACTGAAGCTTTCTTT; CDR3aa: CASSLDTLNTEAFF
v_gene: TRBV3-1; abundance: many; d_gene: -; j_gene: TRBJ2-5; CDR3nt: TGTGCCAGCAGCCAAGATGGGGCAGGAGAAGGTGCGACCCAGTACTTC; CDR3aa: CASSQDGAGEGATQYF
v_gene: TRBV21-1; abundance: -; d_gene: -; j_gene: TRBJ1-3; CDR3nt: TGTGCCAGCAGCAAAAAATCTATCCTGATCTCTGGAAACACCATATATTTT; CDR3aa: CASSKKSILISGNTIYF
v_gene: TRBV11-2; abundance: many; d_gene: -; j_gene: TRBJ2-3; CDR3nt: TGTGCCAGCAGGGCTTCGGGAGACGGCACAGATACGCAGTATTTT; CDR3aa: CASRASGDGTDTQYF
v_gene: TRBV7-8; abundance: -; d_gene: TRBD1; j_gene: TRBJ2-1; CDR3nt: TGTGCCAGCAGCTTAGCCCCGGGACAGGTTAAGAATGAGCAGTTCTTC; CDR3aa: CASSLAPGQVKNEQFF
v_gene: TRBV20-1; abundance: few; d_gene: -; j_gene: TRBJ2-1; CDR3nt: TGCAGTGCTGGCATGGGTGATGAGCAGTTCTTC; CDR3aa: CSAGMGDEQFF
v_gene: TRBV11-3; abundance: few; d_gene: -; j_gene: TRBJ2-1; CDR3nt: TGTGCCAGCAGCTCCAGTAACACAAGCTCCTACAATGAGCAGTTCTTC; CDR3aa: CASSSSNTSSYNEQFF
v_gene: TRBV12-3/TRBV12-4; abundance: many; d_gene: -; j_gene: TRBJ1-1; CDR3nt: TGTGCCAGCAGTTTGTGGGAAAGGAAGGCTTTCTTT; CDR3aa: CASSLWERKAFF
v_gene: TRBV7-9; abundance: few; d_gene: TRBD1; j_gene: TRBJ2-7; CDR3nt: TGTGCCAGCAGCTCGACGGGACAGGAATCTAACGAGCAGTACTTC; CDR3aa: CASSSTGQESNEQYF
v_gene: TRBV29-1; abundance: many; d_gene: -; j_gene: TRBJ1-1; CDR3nt: TGCAGCGCTCGGCCTACGAACACTGAAGCTTTCTTT; CDR3aa: CSARPTNTEAFF
v_gene: TRBV15; abundance: many; d_gene: TRBD2; j_gene: TRBJ2-2; CDR3nt: TGTGCCACCAGCAGCAGCGGGAGTGGCCGGGAGCTGTTTTTT; CDR3aa: CATSSSGSGRELFF
v_gene: TRBV15; abundance: few; d_gene: -; j_gene: TRBJ1-2; CDR3nt: TGTGCCACCAGCAGAGAATGGACGGGAGACTATGGCTACACCTTC; CDR3aa: CATSREWTGDYGYTF
v_gene: TRBV5-1; abundance: many; d_gene: -; j_gene: TRBJ1-2; CDR3nt: TGCGCCAGCAGCCCTTATACGATGGACATCGGCGGCTACACCTTC; CDR3aa: CASSPYTMDIGGYTF
v_gene: TRBV20-1; abundance: few; d_gene: -; j_gene: TRBJ2-3; CDR3nt: TGCAGTGCTAGTCGGGGAACTAGCACAGATACGCAGTATTTT; CDR3aa: CSASRGTSTDTQYF
v_gene: TRBV18; abundance: once; d_gene: -; j_gene: TRBJ2-7; CDR3nt: TGTGCCAGCTCGCGAGGGGGGGGAACCTACGAGCAGTACTTC; CDR3aa: CASSRGGGTYEQYF
v_gene: TRBV30; abundance: -; d_gene: -; j_gene: TRBJ1-2; CDR3nt: TGTGCCTGGAGTGTAGGTCAGGGGTGGTATGGCTACACCTTC; CDR3aa: CAWSVGQGWYGYTF
v_gene: TRBV6-5; abundance: few; d_gene: TRBD2; j_gene: TRBJ2-1; CDR3nt: TGTGCCAGCAGTCCCGGACTAGCGGGAGGTTATGAGCAGTTCTTC; CDR3aa: CASSPGLAGGYEQFF
v_gene: TRBV3-1; abundance: few; d_gene: -; j_gene: TRBJ2-5; CDR3nt: TGTGCCAGCAGCCAAGATTGGGTTAGCCTGGTAGAGACCCAGTACTTC; CDR3aa: CASSQDWVSLVETQYF
v_gene: TRBV3-1; abundance: -; d_gene: -; j_gene: TRBJ2-7; CDR3nt: TGTGCCAGCAGCCAAACCCCCGGCTACGAGCAGTACTTC; CDR3aa: CASSQTPGYEQYF
v_gene: TRBV28; abundance: -; d_gene: -; j_gene: TRBJ2-1; CDR3nt: TGTGCCAGCGGGGCCGGGCCCCGACACAATGAGCAGTTCTTC; CDR3aa: CASGAGPRHNEQFF
v_gene: TRBV20-1; abundance: few; d_gene: -; j_gene: TRBJ1-5; CDR3nt: TGCAGTGCTGTGGACTTCAAGTATAGCAATCAGCCCCAGCATTTT; CDR3aa: CSAVDFKYSNQPQHF
v_gene: TRBV29-1; abundance: many; d_gene: TRBD2; j_gene: TRBJ2-1; CDR3nt: TGCAGCGGCTTAGGAGCGGGAGGGCTGAATGAGCAGTTCTTC; CDR3aa: CSGLGAGGLNEQFF
v_gene: TRBV12-3/TRBV12-4; abundance: few; d_gene: -; j_gene: TRBJ2-7; CDR3nt: TGTGCCAGCAGCTCAGTGGAGAGCTCCTACGAGCAGTACTTC; CDR3aa: CASSSVESSYEQYF
v_gene: TRBV4-1; abundance: many; d_gene: -; j_gene: TRBJ1-5; CDR3nt: TGCGCCAGCAGCCAAGGCAGGGGTGGTCAGCCCCAGCATTTT; CDR3aa: CASSQGRGGQPQHF
v_gene: TRBV7-8; abundance: -; d_gene: -; j_gene: TRBJ1-5; CDR3nt: TGTGCCAGCAGCTTCTCGGGTCTGGGCAATCAGCCCCAGCATTTT; CDR3aa: CASSFSGLGNQPQHF
v_gene: TRBV5-1; abundance: many; d_gene: -; j_gene: TRBJ1-5; CDR3nt: TGCGCCAGCAGCTTGGATTTTGATAGCAATCAGCCCCAGCATTTT; CDR3aa: CASSLDFDSNQPQHF
v_gene: TRBV2; abundance: -; d_gene: TRBD1; j_gene: TRBJ2-7; CDR3nt: TGTGCCAGCACACCGGGACAGATCAACGAGCAGTACTTC; CDR3aa: CASTPGQINEQYF
v_gene: TRBV11-2; abundance: -; d_gene: TRBD1; j_gene: TRBJ1-2; CDR3nt: TGTGCCAGCAGCCCTGGGACAGGGGTTAACTATGGCTACACCTTC; CDR3aa: CASSPGTGVNYGYTF
v_gene: TRBV2; abundance: -; d_gene: -; j_gene: TRBJ2-3; CDR3nt: TGTGCCAGCAGTGAAGCATCTGATACGCAGTATTTT; CDR3aa: CASSEASDTQYF
v_gene: TRBV20-1; abundance: few; d_gene: -; j_gene: TRBJ1-3; CDR3nt: TGCAGTGCTCGGGACGGCTCTGGAAACACCATATATTTT; CDR3aa: CSARDGSGNTIYF
v_gene: TRBV30; abundance: -; d_gene: -; j_gene: TRBJ1-3; CDR3nt: TGTGCCTGGAGTGTACGAGGGACACGAGGAAACACCATATATTTT; CDR3aa: CAWSVRGTRGNTIYF
v_gene: TRBV6-5; abundance: few; d_gene: TRBD1; j_gene: TRBJ1-6; CDR3nt: TGTGCCAGCGGGACAGTGGGAGTCCCCCTCCACTTT; CDR3aa: CASGTVGVPLHF
v_gene: TRBV7-2; abundance: few; d_gene: -; j_gene: TRBJ2-3; CDR3nt: TGTGCCAGCAGGGGAGGGGGAGATACGCAGTATTTT; CDR3aa: CASRGGGDTQYF
v_gene: TRBV2; abundance: few; d_gene: TRBD2; j_gene: TRBJ2-3; CDR3nt: TGTGCCAGCAGTGGGGAACTAGCGGGGGGTGATACGCAGTATTTT; CDR3aa: CASSGELAGGDTQYF
v_gene: TRBV18; abundance: -; d_gene: -; j_gene: TRBJ2-2; CDR3nt: TGTGCCAGCTCACCACCGTCGGTAGGGTCAGGCGCCGGGGAGCTGTTTTTT; CDR3aa: CASSPPSVGSGAGELFF
v_gene: TRBV11-2; abundance: many; d_gene: -; j_gene: TRBJ2-3; CDR3nt: TGTGCCAGCAGCTTAGTGGTAGCACCAACAACAGATACGCAGTATTTT; CDR3aa: CASSLVVAPTTDTQYF
v_gene: TRBV9; abundance: few; d_gene: -; j_gene: TRBJ2-2; CDR3nt: TGTGCCAGCAGCGCGATAGCCGGGGAGCTGTTTTTT; CDR3aa: CASSAIAGELFF
v_gene: TRBV6-5; abundance: -; d_gene: -; j_gene: TRBJ1-2; CDR3nt: TGTGCCAGCAGTTACGCAGGGGTGACAGCGATTTCGTCCTATGGCTACACCTTC; CDR3aa: CASSYAGVTAISSYGYTF
v_gene: TRBV20-1; abundance: many; d_gene: -; j_gene: TRBJ2-7; CDR3nt: TGCAGTGCTCGTTATAGCGCGAGCTCCTACGAGCAGTACTTC; CDR3aa: CSARYSASSYEQYF
v_gene: TRBV27; abundance: many; d_gene: -; j_gene: TRBJ1-5; CDR3nt: TGTGCCAGCGCCATACATGCGAGTCAGCCCCAGCATTTT; CDR3aa: CASAIHASQPQHF
v_gene: TRBV3-1; abundance: few; d_gene: -; j_gene: TRBJ1-2; CDR3nt: TGTGCCAGCAGCCGGCTCCCCCCGGACACTTCCTATGGCTACACCTTC; CDR3aa: CASSRLPPDTSYGYTF
v_gene: TRBV7-2; abundance: many; d_gene: -; j_gene: TRBJ2-1; CDR3nt: TGTGCCAGCAGCCCCCGCCACAGGTCCGGCTCCTACAATGAGCAGTTCTTC; CDR3aa: CASSPRHRSGSYNEQFF
v_gene: TRBV15; abundance: few; d_gene: -; j_gene: TRBJ2-2; CDR3nt: TGTGCCACCAGCAGAGATTATGGCGGCGCGAACACCGGGGAGCTGTTTTTT; CDR3aa: CATSRDYGGANTGELFF
v_gene: TRBV28; abundance: many; d_gene: -; j_gene: TRBJ2-6; CDR3nt: TGTGCCAGCAGTCGTACAGACTCTGGGGCCAACGTCCTGACTTTC; CDR3aa: CASSRTDSGANVLTF
v_gene: TRBV11-2; abundance: few; d_gene: TRBD1; j_gene: TRBJ2-7; CDR3nt: TGTGCCAGCAGCTTCACGGGACAGGGGAGCTCCTACGAGCAGTACTTC; CDR3aa: CASSFTGQGSSYEQYF
v_gene: TRBV7-2; abundance: -; d_gene: TRBD2; j_gene: TRBJ2-3; CDR3nt: TGTGCCAGCAGCTTAGCAGGCGGGGGGAATTCCGATACGCAGTATTTT; CDR3aa: CASSLAGGGNSDTQYF
v_gene: TRBV7-2; abundance: many; d_gene: -; j_gene: TRBJ2-3; CDR3nt: TGTGCCAGCAGCCCATTGACTAGGGCAGATACGCAGTATTTT; CDR3aa: CASSPLTRADTQYF
v_gene: TRBV28; abundance: few; d_gene: -; j_gene: TRBJ2-5; CDR3nt: TGTGCCAGCAGTTCTTTCGTCCTACCCGAGACCCAGTACTTC; CDR3aa: CASSSFVLPETQYF
v_gene: TRBV7-2; abundance: many; d_gene: TRBD2; j_gene: TRBJ2-1; CDR3nt: TGTGCCAGCAGGAACGGGGGGATGTGGGACGGAAAGTTCTTC; CDR3aa: CASRNGGMWDGKFF
v_gene: TRBV4-3; abundance: few; d_gene: -; j_gene: TRBJ1-5; CDR3nt: TGCGCCAGCAGCCCCCGGGTGGGGGATCAGCCCCAGCATTTT; CDR3aa: CASSPRVGDQPQHF
v_gene: TRBV18; abundance: -; d_gene: -; j_gene: TRBJ2-3; CDR3nt: TGTGCCAGCTCAAAAAGCACAGATACGCAGTATTTT; CDR3aa: CASSKSTDTQYF
v_gene: TRBV7-8; abundance: few; d_gene: -; j_gene: TRBJ2-4; CDR3nt: TGTGCCAGCAGCGGCGGCGGCAGGGGTGTTGGGGGCATTCAGTACTTC; CDR3aa: CASSGGGRGVGGIQYF